This record concerns one T cell receptor beta chain sequence. This clonotype has a count of ten or more. This receptor's antigen is unknown. No much larger clonotype is one base removed from it; base qualities were not supplied. This specimen comes from a study of CD8 T cells in ankylosing spondylitis (TCRdb year 2017). Study-wide context: The study set out to find disease-linked TCR variants by profiling T cell receptor beta repertoires in ankylosing spondylitis patients and healthy donors. The full study cohort was made up of 25 ankylosing spondylitis patients and 108 healthy donors. Peripheral blood was sampled, and synovial fluid was additionally collected from ankylosing spondylitis patients.

V sheds 0 bases and J sheds 3 bases, leaving 12 bases between their ends. Based on the germline V gene, the CDR1 and CDR2 sequences are SGHDT and YYEEEE. Including the terminal cysteine and phenylalanine, the CDR3 comprises 16 residues. CDR3 DNA only is kept here, 48 bases in frame from base 1. The sequencer was an Illumina HiSeq 2500. Quantitative 5'-RACE with molecular barcodes was the method used to prepare the TCR beta libraries. Regarding the original processing steps: To identify disease-linked TCR variants, a new computational method was used, one built on a probabilistic model of VDJ rearrangement. Through fastp at Q25 and MiXCR, TCRdb rebuilt clones from the public reads, retaining in-frame beta chains. Identical CDR3 proteins give one entry, which carries the most common genes and DNA. The V and J calls were not made by the authors but by TCRdb's processing. The sample table lists around 150,000 distinct CDR3 sequences, about 16% of them with a count of one. The ten largest clones capture about 8.3% of the sample.

Summary of the overall study and its limitations: Blood from ankylosing spondylitis patients appeared to be characterized by a TCR beta motif made up of seven or eight highly homologous amino acid variants. The disease-linked clones had a CD8+ phenotype and were found at relatively low frequencies in peripheral blood. According to the report, matched synovial fluid samples from ankylosing spondylitis patients were significantly enriched for the disease-linked clones. Some motif variants were previously reported in synovial fluid and blood of reactive arthritis patients, suggesting common disease-initiation mechanisms.

This TCR was sampled from a male donor with ankylosing spondylitis or in good health (not recorded which). The rearrangement combines TRBV5-6 with TRBJ2-2; the D segment cannot be called with confidence. Specimen: blood, either unsorted or a sorted T cell fraction (not recorded which). The CDR3 in this case is CASSLAAGLDTGELFF. The DNA reads TGTGCCAGCAGCTTGGCCGCAGGTCTTGACACCGGGGAGCTGTTTTTT.